This passage covers 14 T cell receptor beta chains from one sample sequenced in a study of blood T cells in healthy people across ages. The authors ran a second PCR of roughly 6 to 11 cycles using a sample-barcoded 5' primer and a J-beta primer mix. A single record per CDR3 protein comes from TCRdb applying MiXCR to the 5' RACE reads. The sample has around 580,000 distinct CDR3 sequences; around half are singletons. Source material: blood. All receptors come from an elderly man in good health.

The chain carries TRBV5-1 and TRBJ1-1; 9 nucleotides agree with TRBD1. The CDR3 contains 17 residues. Unmatched junction bases numbered 15, after V lost 3 bases and J lost 6 bases. In germline, CDR1 is SGHRS, CDR2 YFSETQ. The CDR3 DNA is TGCGCCAGCAGCTCATCCGGGACAGGGTTGGGAATACCTGAAGCTTTCTTT. Translation: CASSSSGTGLGIPEAFF.

This clonotype turned up a few times. The gene calls are TRBV4-1 and TRBJ2-7; D uncertain. The CDR3 is made up of 13 amino acids. V shed 0 bases and J shed 3 bases, with 6 bases lying between them. The germline CDR1 and CDR2 sequences are MGHRA and YSYEKL. As DNA, the CDR3 is TGCGCCAGCAGCCAAGAGACAAACTACGAGCAGTACTTC. It translates to CASSQETNYEQYF.

The CDR3 region is CATTTWGAGEVNEQFF. The CDR3 bases are TGTGCCACCACGACGTGGGGGGCGGGAGAGGTAAATGAGCAGTTCTTC. The chain couples TRBV6-2 or TRBV6-3 to TRBJ2-1; a weak D match, TRBD2 (7 bases). In germline, CDR1 is MNHEY, CDR2 SVGEGT. This CDR3 has 16 residues. With 10 bases removed from V and 7 bases from J, the gap between germline ends came to 26 bases.

V gene TRBV20-1 combines with J gene TRBJ2-5; D possibly corresponds to TRBD2 (5 bases). The CDR3 spans 14 residues. Germline assignment: CDR1 DFQATT and CDR2 SNEGSKA (reference sequence). V lost 0 bases, J lost 5 bases, and 13 bases lay in between. CDR3 in DNA: TGCAGTGCTAGAGAGGCCTACACGGGGGAGACCCAGTACTTC. Translating it yields CSAREAYTGETQYF.

The genes are TRBV14 and TRBJ2-5; the D is unclear. V dropped 0 bases and J dropped 1 base, with 9 bases sitting between them. This CDR3 spans 15 amino acids. Germline lookup yields CDR1 SGHDN and CDR2 FVKESK. The CDR3 spells CASSQDLNTQETQYF. CDR3 nucleotides: TGTGCCAGCAGCCAAGATCTGAACACCCAAGAGACCCAGTACTTC.

The chain carries TRBV29-1 and TRBJ2-3; 8 bases align to TRBD1. The V and J ends lost 7 bases and 4 bases, in that order; junction bases with no gene match: 10. From germline, CDR1 is SQVTM and CDR2 ANQGSEA. This CDR3 is 14 amino acids long. The CDR3 region has the DNA TGCAGCGGTGTAAAAGACAGGGGTTCAGATACGCAGTATTTT. Residues: CSGVKDRGSDTQYF.

This clonotype was seen more than once but under ten times. The rearrangement links TRBV29-1 to TRBJ2-3, with D perhaps matching TRBD1 (6 bases). This CDR3 is 18 amino acids long. With 2 bases removed from V and 2 bases from J, the gap between germline ends came to 23 bases. Germline values: CDR1 SQVTM, CDR2 ANQGSEA. CDR3 amino acids: CSVERRPQAQGTTDTQYF. CDR3 sequence (DNA): TGCAGCGTTGAAAGACGACCGCAGGCGCAGGGGACCACAGATACGCAGTATTTT.

The gene calls are TRBV7-2 and TRBJ2-5; D remains ambiguous. In germline, CDR1 is SGHTA, CDR2 FQGNSA. The CDR3 consists of 13 residues. V dropped 0 bases and J dropped 2 bases, with 4 bases sitting between them. Written as DNA, the CDR3 is TGTGCCAGCAGCTTAGCTCCGCAAGAGACCCAGTACTTC. It translates to CASSLAPQETQYF.

This sequence joins TRBV7-9 and TRBJ2-3; a weak D match, TRBD1 (7 bases). Germline V CDR1 and CDR2: SEHNR, FQNEAQ (reference sequence). V was cut by 5 bases and J by 4 bases, with 19 bases left in between. The CDR3 contains 16 residues. The CDR3 reads CASSPRLEGTADTQYF. CDR3 bases: TGTGCCAGCAGCCCACGCCTGGAGGGGACAGCAGATACGCAGTATTTT.

The V and J genes are TRBV12-3 or TRBV12-4 and TRBJ2-1; tentatively, D is TRBD2 (6 bases). CDR3 length: 15 residues. V was clipped by 7 bases and J by 4 bases, with 17 bases between them. Here the CDR3 reads CASTSRTGLYNEQFF. DNA of the CDR3: TGTGCCAGCACCTCTCGGACGGGACTTTACAATGAGCAGTTCTTC.

The J gene is TRBJ2-2, the V gene TRBV27, with TRBD2 matching over 9 bases. The CDR3 extends over 16 amino acids. The germline V gene has CDR1 MNHEY and CDR2 SMNVEV (reference sequence). With V trimmed by 4 bases and J by 7 bases, 10 bases remained unmatched. CDR3 sequence: CASSYSGTSRVGELFF. In DNA, the CDR3 is TGTGCCAGCAGTTACTCCGGGACTAGCCGAGTCGGGGAGCTGTTTTTT.

The rearrangement joins TRBV12-3 or TRBV12-4 to TRBJ2-6; D is undetermined. Trimming left V 11 bases short and J 0 bases short, with 11 bases between. CDR3 length: 14 residues. The CDR3 reads CACQTFSGANVLTF. The DNA of the CDR3 is TGTGCCTGCCAGACTTTCTCTGGGGCCAACGTCCTGACTTTC.

This rearrangement joins TRBV7-9 to TRBJ2-1; D unresolved. Germline assignment: CDR1 SEHNR and CDR2 FQNEAQ (reference sequence). Trimming took 4 bases from V and 5 from J, leaving 21 bases between them. This CDR3 is 17 amino acids long. CDR3 nucleotides: TGTGCCAGCAGCTGGGCCCGAAGGGCAATTGTTCACAATGAGCAGTTCTTC. Translation gives CASSWARRAIVHNEQFF.

This chain connects TRBV7-2 to TRBJ1-2, with D tentatively TRBD1 (5 bases). The CDR3 length is 15 residues. In germline, CDR1 is SGHTA, CDR2 FQGNSA. Trimming left V 5 bases short and J 9 bases short, with 22 bases between. The CDR3 bases are TGTGCCAGCAGCCACAACCCGGGACCCGAGGATCGCTACACCTTC. Its protein is CASSHNPGPEDRYTF. The variable domain in full, with the rest retrieved from reference TRBV7-2 and TRBJ1-2, is GAGVSQSPSNKVTEKGKDVELRCDPISGHTALYWYRQSLGQGLEFLIYFQGNSAPDKSGLPSDRFSAERTGGSVSTLTIQRTQQEDSAVYLCASSHNPGPEDRYTFGSGTRLTVV.